This is a list of T cell receptor beta chains from one sample in a study of cytomegalovirus exposure and HLA in healthy donors. Generated by immunoSEQ multiplex PCR, the TCRdb table keeps only in-frame clones and is missing some. This sample's table has around 27,000 clones. What was sequenced was PBMCs. These receptors all stem from a man aged 25 to 45 in good health and CMV-seronegative. Each CDR3 is given with its conserved first and last residue. A D gene is named only where the DNA matches it firmly.

V gene,J gene,D gene,CDR3 DNA,CDR3 protein
TRBV15,TRBJ2-7,NA,TGTGCCACCAGCAGAGGGTCCGGGATGCACTACGAGCAGTACTTC,CATSRGSGMHYEQYF
TRBV5-4,TRBJ2-7,TRBD1,TGTGCCAGCAGCCCGGGCGGACAGGGCAACGAGCAGTACTTC,CASSPGGQGNEQYF
TRBV7-9,TRBJ1-1,NA,TGTGCCAGCAGCTTAGCGAAACAGGAGGGAGCTTTCTTT,CASSLAKQEGAFF
TRBV7-9,TRBJ2-1,TRBD2,TGTGCCAGCAGCTTAGGCCCTAGCGGGAGCAGGGGGGAGCAGTTCTTC,CASSLGPSGSRGEQFF
TRBV19,TRBJ1-2,TRBD1,TGTGCCAGTAGTATTTGGACAGGCCTCCGGTATGGCTACACCTTC,CASSIWTGLRYGYTF
TRBV6-5,TRBJ2-1,NA,TGTGCCAGCATTTCCCGGGGCTACAATGAGCAGTTCTTC,CASISRGYNEQFF
TRBV11-3,TRBJ1-1,NA,TGTGCCAGCACCGTTGGGCGGAACACTGAAGCTTTCTTT,CASTVGRNTEAFF
TRBV4-3,TRBJ1-2,TRBD1,TGCGCCCTCAGCCAAGCCCTAGACGGGACAGGCCCTTACTATGGCTACACCTTC,CALSQALDGTGPYYGYTF
TRBV25-1,TRBJ2-7,TRBD1,TGTGCCAGCAGGGCGGTGGGCAGGGGGCATGAGCAGTACTTC,CASRAVGRGHEQYF
TRBV18,TRBJ2-4,NA,TGTGCCAGCTCACCACCGGACAGCCTAGCCAAAAACATTCAGTACTTC,CASSPPDSLAKNIQYF
TRBV5-6,TRBJ1-2,TRBD1,TGTGCCAGCAGCAACCCAGCCGGGACAGGGACCTCATCTAACTATGGCTACACCTTC,CASSNPAGTGTSSNYGYTF
TRBV5-1,TRBJ2-3,TRBD1,TGCGCCAGCAGAAGCACCCCGGACAGGAGTGGTGCAGATACGCAGTATTTT,CASRSTPDRSGADTQYF
TRBV7-3,TRBJ2-5,TRBD2,TGTGCCAGCAGCTTAAGGGGCGGGGGAGCCCAAGAGACCCAGTACTTC,CASSLRGGGAQETQYF
TRBV7-9,TRBJ2-5,TRBD1,TGTGCCAGCAGCTTAAGGGGGCGATCGGAGACCCAGTACTTC,CASSLRGRSETQYF
TRBV30,TRBJ2-7,TRBD1,TGTGCCTGGAGTTTAATCGGGACAGGGGACTACGAGCAGTACTTC,CAWSLIGTGDYEQYF
TRBV7-2,TRBJ2-7,TRBD1,TGTGCCAGCAGCTTAGTCGGGACAGGGACCTACGAGCAGTACTTC,CASSLVGTGTYEQYF
TRBV2,TRBJ2-5,TRBD1,TGTGCCAGCAGTGTGACAGGGGAAACCCAGTACTTC,CASSVTGETQYF
TRBV28,TRBJ2-7,TRBD1,TGTGCCAGCAGTTTACCCGCCCACCGGACAGGGGGGACCTACGAGCAGTACTTC,CASSLPAHRTGGTYEQYF
TRBV29-1,TRBJ2-5,TRBD1,TGCAGCGTTCTTTCAGGGGGATGGGGGGAGACCCAGTACTTC,CSVLSGGWGETQYF
TRBV6-4,TRBJ1-6,NA,TGTGCCAGCAGGGAAGACAGCGAAAATTCACCCCTCCACTTT,CASREDSENSPLHF
TRBV28,TRBJ1-5,NA,TGTGCCAGCAGTTTCTATCCCCCGAGGGAGGTTCAGCCCCAGCATTTT,CASSFYPPREVQPQHF
TRBV2,TRBJ1-2,TRBD1,TGTGCCAGCAGTGACACAGGGGGGCCCCCTCCCTATGGCTACACCTTC,CASSDTGGPPPYGYTF
TRBV29-1,TRBJ1-2,NA,TGCAGCGTGGGGGACATGATAGGTGGCTACACCTTC,CSVGDMIGGYTF
TRBV6-1,TRBJ2-5,TRBD2,TGTGCCAGCAGTAGGACTAGAGAAGAGACCCAGTACTTC,CASSRTREETQYF
TRBV4-2,TRBJ2-1,NA,TGTGCCAGCAGCCCCCTGGGCCTCGGGACCTACAATGAGCAGTTCTTC,CASSPLGLGTYNEQFF
TRBV29-1,TRBJ2-7,NA,TGCAGCGTTGAGGTGCCCGGGGCAGGGGCGCGGGACGAGCAGTACTTC,CSVEVPGAGARDEQYF
TRBV7-3,TRBJ1-1,NA,TGTGCCAGCAGCCCTTCCGGGACATCGGATGAAGCTTTCTTT,CASSPSGTSDEAFF
TRBV5-1,TRBJ1-1,NA,TGCGCCAGCAGCTTTTTAGGGACACTGAACACTGAAGCTTTCTTT,CASSFLGTLNTEAFF
TRBV20-1,TRBJ1-2,NA,TGCAGTGCGGGCCTGGGCTACACCTTC,CSAGLGYTF
TRBV7-2,TRBJ1-1,NA,TGTGCCAGCAGCTTATATGGGGGAGGGAACACTGAAGCTTTCTTT,CASSLYGGGNTEAFF
TRBV11-3,TRBJ2-1,NA,TGTGCCAGCAGCTTCGACAGACCCTACAATGAGCAGTTCTTC,CASSFDRPYNEQFF
TRBV5-8,TRBJ1-2,TRBD1,TGTGCCAGCAGCTTGGGGGACAGGTCCGGCTATGGCTACACCTTC,CASSLGDRSGYGYTF
TRBV4-2,TRBJ2-3,NA,TGTGCCAGCAGCCAAAGAGGGTTCGGGGGCACAGATACGCAGTATTTT,CASSQRGFGGTDTQYF
TRBV4-1,TRBJ2-7,NA,TGCGCCAGCAGCCAAGGGGCCCGCACCGAGCAGTACTTC,CASSQGARTEQYF
TRBV6-1,TRBJ1-2,TRBD1,TGTGCCAGCAGTTCTCCAGGGGGCTTAGATGGCTACACCTTC,CASSSPGGLDGYTF
TRBV19,TRBJ1-4,NA,TGTGCCAGTAGTAACTGTGTTTTAACTAATGAAAAACTGTTTTTT,CASSNCVLTNEKLFF
TRBV12-5,TRBJ2-5,NA,TGTGCTAGTGGTTCCAATCAAGAGACCCAGTACTTC,CASGSNQETQYF
TRBV5-6,TRBJ1-5,TRBD1,TGTGCCAGCAGCTTAGGGGGCAGGGGCGCTGGTATGAAGCAGCCCCAGCATTTT,CASSLGGRGAGMKQPQHF
TRBV29-1,TRBJ2-7,TRBD1,TGCAGCGTGGGACAGGGGAGAGCCTACGAGCAGTACTTC,CSVGQGRAYEQYF
TRBV19,TRBJ1-5,TRBD1,TGTGCCAGTAGCACTCGACAGGGAGGTAGGGAATTTAGCAATCAGCCCCAGCATTTT,CASSTRQGGREFSNQPQHF
TRBV9,TRBJ1-6,TRBD1,TGTGCCAGCAGCAATGGACAGGAAAATTCACCCCTCCACTTT,CASSNGQENSPLHF
TRBV7-2,TRBJ2-1,NA,TGTGCCAGCACACCTGGAGGGACCACCTCGGATGAACAGTTCTTC,CASTPGGTTSDEQFF
TRBV5-6,TRBJ2-3,NA,TGTGCCAGCAGCTTGGTCGGGGGTAGCGCAGATACGCAGTATTTT,CASSLVGGSADTQYF
TRBV6-1,TRBJ1-1,TRBD1,TGTGCCAGCAGCGGGACAGGGGTGACTGAAGCTTTCTTT,CASSGTGVTEAFF
TRBV29-1,TRBJ2-1,TRBD1,TGCAGCGTTGTCCCCGGACAGGGGGCTTATTTCTCGCGGGGGTACAATGAGCAGTTCTTC,CSVVPGQGAYFSRGYNEQFF
TRBV29-1,TRBJ2-7,NA,TGCAGCGTTGAGGTTCCGGGTTACGAGCAGTACTTC,CSVEVPGYEQYF